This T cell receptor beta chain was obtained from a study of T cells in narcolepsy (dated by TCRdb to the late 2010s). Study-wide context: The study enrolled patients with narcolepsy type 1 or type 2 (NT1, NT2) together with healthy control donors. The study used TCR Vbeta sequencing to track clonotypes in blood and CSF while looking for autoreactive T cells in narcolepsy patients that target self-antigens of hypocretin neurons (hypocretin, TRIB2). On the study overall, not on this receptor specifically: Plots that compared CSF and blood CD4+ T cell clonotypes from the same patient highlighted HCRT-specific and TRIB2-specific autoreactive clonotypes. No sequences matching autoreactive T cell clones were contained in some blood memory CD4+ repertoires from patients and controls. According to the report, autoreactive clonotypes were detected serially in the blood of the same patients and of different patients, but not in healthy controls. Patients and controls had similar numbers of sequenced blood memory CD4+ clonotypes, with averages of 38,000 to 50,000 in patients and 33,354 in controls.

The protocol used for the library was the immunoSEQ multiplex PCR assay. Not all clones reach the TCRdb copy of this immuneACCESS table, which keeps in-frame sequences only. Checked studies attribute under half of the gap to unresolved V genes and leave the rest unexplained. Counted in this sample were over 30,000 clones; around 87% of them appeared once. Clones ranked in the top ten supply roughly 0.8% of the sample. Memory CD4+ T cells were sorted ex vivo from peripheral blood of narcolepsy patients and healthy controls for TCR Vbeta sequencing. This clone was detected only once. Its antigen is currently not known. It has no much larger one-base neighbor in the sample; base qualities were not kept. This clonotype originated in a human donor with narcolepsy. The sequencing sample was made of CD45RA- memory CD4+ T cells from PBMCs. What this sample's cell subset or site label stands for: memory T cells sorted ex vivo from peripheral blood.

CDR3 protein: CASSPGPNQPQHF. The DNA reads TGTGCCAGCAGCCCGGGACCCAATCAGCCCCAGCATTTT. The chain is made from TRBV2 and TRBJ1-5; the D gene is possibly TRBD1, with 5 bases matching. From the germline V gene, CDR1 is SNHLY and CDR2 is FYNNEI. V is pared back by 6 bases and J by 3 bases, with 9 bases lying between the germline termini. Measured from the cysteine to the phenylalanine, the CDR3 is 13 residues long. Only CDR3 DNA remains: 39 bases, in frame from the first base.